These T cell receptor beta chains were read from a single sample in a study of OX40 agonist ivuxolimab in advanced cancers. The repertoire was sequenced with immunoSEQ multiplex PCR; TCRdb's copy has only in-frame clones and lacks some. This sample yields 35,000 to 45,000 clones, of which over 75% are seen a single time; around a quarter belongs to the top ten. Source: CD4+ or CD8+ T cells sorted from blood, taken in a trial of the OX40 agonist ivuxolimab. These receptors all stem from an adult with an advanced solid tumor such as melanoma, head and neck, liver or kidney cancer. Both conserved end residues are part of each CDR3. The D gene is left open where the match is weak. Not all rows give a size; the values are once, few, many and, for expanded clones, a class.

clone_size d_call j_call v_call cdr3_nt cdr3_aa
few TRBD1 TRBJ1-2 TRBV7-9 TGTGCCAGCCATAGGGCAGGGGGGGATGGCTACACCTTC CASHRAGGDGYTF
NA TRBD2 TRBJ2-3 TRBV27 TGTGCCAGCAGTTTATCCGCGGGAGGGACAGATACGCAGTATTTT CASSLSAGGTDTQYF
NA TRBD1 TRBJ2-2 TRBV10-3 TGTGCCATCAGCGGACAGGGGAACACCGGGGAGCTGTTTTTT CAISGQGNTGELFF
once NA TRBJ1-4 TRBV5-6 TGTGCCAGCAGCTTGGCCCCCCAGGGTGGTGAAAAACTGTTTTTT CASSLAPQGGEKLFF
NA TRBD1 TRBJ2-7 TRBV5-1 TGCGCCAGCAGCTTCGGGACAGGACGATACGAGCAGTACTTC CASSFGTGRYEQYF
NA NA TRBJ2-3 TRBV7-3 TGTGCCAGCAGCTTACCGACCAGCGGGAGCACAGATACGCAGTATTTT CASSLPTSGSTDTQYF
NA NA TRBJ1-2 TRBV6-6 TGTGCCAGCACCTCACAGCTCTATGGCTACACCTTC CASTSQLYGYTF
NA TRBD1 TRBJ1-6 TRBV2 TGTGCCAGCAGTCGGGACAGATATAATTCACCCCTCCACTTT CASSRDRYNSPLHF
few NA TRBJ1-4 TRBV6-5 TGTGCCAGCAGTCTAAACTCGGGGGAAAAACTGTTTTTT CASSLNSGEKLFF
NA TRBD1 TRBJ2-7 TRBV11-2 TGTGCCAGCACCAATGGACAGGGAGCCTACGAGCAGTACTTC CASTNGQGAYEQYF
NA NA TRBJ1-1 TRBV5-1 TGCGCCAGCAGCTTGGCCTTACAGGGCACTGAAGCTTTCTTT CASSLALQGTEAFF
NA NA TRBJ1-5 TRBV2 TGTGCCAGCAGTGAAAATCGGCCAGGGAATCAGCCCCAGCATTTT CASSENRPGNQPQHF
NA NA TRBJ2-7 TRBV2 TGTGCCAGCAGGGGAGGGGGTATTTCCTACGAGCAGTACTTC CASRGGGISYEQYF
NA NA TRBJ1-1 TRBV6-6 TGTGCCAGCAGTCCCCTGGACAGCTTGGGCACTGAAGCTTTCTTT CASSPLDSLGTEAFF
NA NA TRBJ2-5 TRBV5-1 TGCGCCAGCTCGTGGCAGCAACGAGAGACCCAGTACTTC CASSWQQRETQYF
once TRBD2 TRBJ2-3 TRBV7-9 TGTGCCAGCAGCCCCGGGACTAGCGGGGGGGCCCTGCAAGATACGCAGTATTTT CASSPGTSGGALQDTQYF
NA TRBD1 TRBJ2-1 TRBV30 TGTGCCTGGGGGACAGATATCTACAATGAGCAGTTCTTC CAWGTDIYNEQFF
NA TRBD1 TRBJ1-6 TRBV6-5 TGTGCCAGCAGTTACGGGACAGGGGGTCCCATCCACTTT CASSYGTGGPIHF
NA NA TRBJ1-5 TRBV7-9 TGTGCCAGCAGCTTAGCGGCCGATCAGCCCCAGCATTTT CASSLAADQPQHF
once NA TRBJ2-3 TRBV4-2 TGTGCCAGCAGCCAAGATCGGAACTTAGGCAGAGATACGCAGTATTTT CASSQDRNLGRDTQYF
few NA TRBJ1-1 TRBV6-6 TGTGCCAGCAGTTTCCAGGGAAGTGGTGAAGCTTTCTTT CASSFQGSGEAFF
NA NA TRBJ1-5 TRBV6-1 TGTGCCAGCAGTGGACACCGGGACGAAAATCCCCATTTT CASSGHRDENPHF
NA NA TRBJ2-1 TRBV7-5 TGTGCCAGAAGCCCCCAAGGGGGAGAGTACAATGAGCAGTTCTTC CARSPQGGEYNEQFF
NA NA TRBJ2-5 TRBV10-3 TGTGCCGCTGCGGACCATGGGCAAGAGACCCAGTACTTC CAAADHGQETQYF
NA NA TRBJ1-2 TRBV5-1 TGCGCCAGCAGCTTGGGGGGCGAGGGTAACTATGGCTACACCTTC CASSLGGEGNYGYTF
NA TRBD1 TRBJ1-2 TRBV14 TGTGCCAGCAGCCAAGCAGGGACAGCCTATGGCTACACCTTC CASSQAGTAYGYTF
NA NA TRBJ1-2 TRBV6-6 TGTGCCAGCAGTTACGAGGGGCCTAGGTGGGCCTTC CASSYEGPRWAF
few NA TRBJ2-2 TRBV6-1 TGTGCCAGCGGGGAGCCCGAGCGGGAGCTGTTTTTT CASGEPERELFF
once NA TRBJ1-6 TRBV6-1 TGTGCCAGCAGTGAAATGCAGTTGGGTTCACCCCTCCACTTT CASSEMQLGSPLHF
once NA TRBJ2-7 TRBV6-5 TGTGCCAGCAGTTACTCGATTCGGTATTACGAGCAGTACTTC CASSYSIRYYEQYF
NA NA TRBJ1-1 TRBV5-1 TGCGCCAGCAGCTTGGAGTCGAACACTGAAGCTTTCTTT CASSLESNTEAFF
NA NA TRBJ2-7 TRBV5-1 TGCGCCAGCAGCACTCGGACTACCAACCGCTACGAGCAGTACTTC CASSTRTTNRYEQYF
NA NA TRBJ1-2 TRBV9 TGTGCCAGCAGCGACGCCGGGACGGCGAACTATGGCTACACCTTC CASSDAGTANYGYTF
NA NA TRBJ1-2 TRBV19 TGTGCCAGTAGTATAGACAGGGAACCTTTCCGTGGCTACACCTTC CASSIDREPFRGYTF
once NA TRBJ1-5 TRBV2 TGTGCCAGCAGTCCGGGCCCGAATCAGCCCCAGCATTTT CASSPGPNQPQHF
NA NA TRBJ2-5 TRBV30 TGTGCCTGGAGCTCGGGGGCCTCCTTTGCGACCCAGTACTTC CAWSSGASFATQYF
NA NA TRBJ2-1 TRBV30 TGTGCCTGGAGTCTGAGCTCCTACAATGAGCAGTTCTTC CAWSLSSYNEQFF
few NA TRBJ1-1 TRBV7-9 TGTGCCAGCAGCTTAGCGTCGGGGGCTGAAGCTTTCTTT CASSLASGAEAFF
NA NA TRBJ1-2 TRBV28 TGTGCCAGCAGTTTACATCCCTCGGACTATGGCTACACCTTC CASSLHPSDYGYTF